This TCR beta chain is drawn from a study of T cell changes during pregnancy in multiple sclerosis. Profiled with immunoSEQ multiplex PCR; TCRdb holds only in-frame clones, not every one. The sample lists tens of thousands of clones, 85% to 95% seen once, with about 2.2% in the top ten. The V and J ends lost 1 base and 7 bases respectively, with 18 bases between them. CDR3 length equals 16 residues. The germline CDR1 and CDR2 sequences are SGHRS and YFSETQ. V usage is TRBV5-1 and J usage is TRBJ2-1, with a weak D call TRBD2 (5 bases). The sequence derives from a female donor with multiple sclerosis, enrolled in a pregnancy study. This sample comprised peripheral blood, obtained before pregnancy. The CDR3 bases are TGCGCCAGCAGCTTGTATGCGGGCGGCGGATCAAATGAGCAGTTCTTC. Translation gives CASSLYAGGGSNEQFF.